The 20 T cell receptor beta chains in this list originate from one sample, sequenced in a study of PD-L1 blockade in urothelial cancer. Documented time point: peripheral blood 6 weeks after treatment start. Produced via immunoSEQ multiplex PCR; TCRdb's table is partial and in-frame only. The sample includes under 60,000 clones, 75% to 90% of them seen just once. This specimen consisted of PBMCs, obtained around atezolizumab (anti-PD-L1) treatment. These receptors all come from a man between 60 and 70 years old with urothelial cancer.

A note on this clone: One end of the junction fails to match germline, which may point to a read error. The DNA for the CDR3 is TGTGCTAGCAGCCCCTACCTGGGGGGGAGATACGAGCAGTACTTC. Protein product: CASSPYLGGRYEQYF. The J gene is TRBJ2-7, the V gene TRBV7-7; 7 nucleotides match TRBD2. The germline CDR1 and CDR2 sequences are SSHAT and FNYEAQ (reference sequence). The CDR3 sequence is 15 residues long.

The chain carries TRBV27 and TRBJ2-7; D is possibly TRBD1 (6 bases). Trimming cost V 11 bases and J 0 bases, with 17 bases left between them. This CDR3 spans 14 amino acids. CDR1 MNHEY and CDR2 SMNVEV come from the germline V gene (reference sequence). CDR3 sequence (DNA): TGTGCCCCCAGGGGAACGGTCGGCTCCTACGAGCAGTACTTC. It encodes CAPRGTVGSYEQYF.

V gene TRBV7-8 combines with J gene TRBJ1-3; D not resolved. The germline V gene has CDR1 SGHVS and CDR2 FQNEAQ. V was trimmed by 1 base and J by 0 bases, leaving 7 bases between them. The CDR3 has 15 residues. The CDR3 DNA follows: TGTGCCAGCAGCTTAGTTCAGGACTCTGGAAACACCATATATTTT. It encodes CASSLVQDSGNTIYF.

The chain links TRBV15 to TRBJ1-5; D may be TRBD1 (5 bases). V was pared by 0 bases and J by 0 bases, with 6 bases between. CDR3 size: 15 residues. The germline CDR1 and CDR2 sequences are LNHNV and YYDKDF (reference sequence). CDR3 in amino acids: CATSRERGSNQPQHF. DNA of the CDR3: TGTGCCACCAGCAGAGAAAGGGGTAGCAATCAGCCCCAGCATTTT.

J is TRBJ2-3 and V is TRBV19; 7 nucleotides align to TRBD1. This CDR3 has 15 residues. Germline CDR1 LNHDA, CDR2 SQIVND (reference sequence). The V and J ends lost 8 bases and 6 bases, in that order; junction bases with no gene match: 14. The CDR3 DNA reads TGTGCCAGTTCTGGGACAGCTGGGATGGCGGATACGCAGTATTTT. This codes for CASSGTAGMADTQYF.

The chain employs TRBV11-3 and TRBJ2-1, with TRBD2 identical over 8 bases. Germline V gene data show CDR1 as SGHNT and CDR2 as YENEEA. J gave up 5 bases and V 3 bases, and 6 bases lay outside the gene matches. There are 15 residues in the CDR3. The CDR3 region is CASSFSGGRHNEQFF. CDR3 bases: TGTGCCAGCAGCTTTTCGGGGGGGCGGCACAATGAGCAGTTCTTC. Using reference TRBV11-3 and TRBJ2-1 for the parts outside the CDR3, the full variable domain is EAGVVQSPRYKIIEKKQPVAFWCNPISGHNTLYWYLQNLGQGPELLIRYENEEAVDDSQLPKDRFSAERLKGVDSTLKIQPAELGDSAVYLCASSFSGGRHNEQFFGPGTRLTVL.

This clone occurred once. V usage is TRBV5-4 and J usage is TRBJ2-7; 10 bases map to TRBD1. Trimming removed 4 bases from V and 4 bases from J; junction bases left unmatched: 5. CDR3 length equals 14 residues. CDR1 and CDR2 from the germline V gene are SGHNT and YYREEE (reference sequence). The DNA of the CDR3 is TGTGCCAGCAGCACACGGACAGGGGGTTACGAGCAGTACTTC. Its protein product is CASSTRTGGYEQYF.

This chain links TRBV29-1 with TRBJ1-2; no clear D. CDR1 and CDR2 (germline): SQVTM, ANQGSEA. CDR3 size: 14 residues. With 6 bases removed from V and 5 bases from J, the gap between germline ends came to 19 bases. The CDR3 spells CSVSEEALNYGYTF. The CDR3 coding sequence is TGCAGCGTGAGTGAGGAGGCACTTAATTATGGCTACACCTTC.

The chain employs TRBV4-1 and TRBJ2-3; 8 bases are a match to TRBD2. Germline-derived CDR1 and CDR2 are MGHRA and YSYEKL. Trimming took 0 bases from V and 4 from J; bases not matched to a gene: 9. The CDR3 has 17 residues. The CDR3 sequence is CASSQERGLGFPDTQYF. For the CDR3, the DNA is TGCGCCAGCAGCCAAGAGCGGGGACTAGGTTTCCCAGATACGCAGTATTTT.

This rearrangement joins TRBV28 to TRBJ1-2; TRBD1 matches 7 bases. V was pared by 6 bases and J by 7 bases, with 11 bases of the junction left unmatched. The germline V gene has CDR1 MDHEN and CDR2 SYDVKM. The CDR3 sequence is 14 residues long. CDR3 residues: CASRRQSGQLGYTF. As DNA, the CDR3 is TGTGCCAGCAGGCGGCAATCGGGACAGCTTGGCTACACCTTC.

The chain recombines TRBV9 with TRBJ2-3; 7 bases agree with TRBD1. The V gene's germline CDR1 is SGDLS and CDR2 YYNGEE. The V gene end was trimmed by 4 bases and the J gene end by 4 bases; junction bases not matched to a gene: 9. The CDR3 has 15 residues. CDR3 nucleotide sequence: TGTGCCAGCAGCCGAGGGGGCGGCGGAGCAGATACGCAGTATTTT. Translated, it gives CASSRGGGGADTQYF.

The CDR3 loop is CASSFGAGQDGYTF. CDR3 coding DNA: TGCGCCAGCAGCTTTGGGGCAGGGCAGGATGGCTACACCTTC. The genes are TRBV5-1 and TRBJ1-2; tentatively, D is TRBD1 (5 bases). Germline V gene data show CDR1 as SGHRS and CDR2 as YFSETQ. This CDR3 spans 14 amino acids. The V and J ends lost 2 bases and 6 bases respectively, with 14 bases between them.

V is TRBV6-1 and J is TRBJ2-3, with 8 bases aligning to TRBD2. The V gene end was trimmed by 2 bases and the J gene end by 2 bases; junction bases not matched to a gene: 9. The germline CDR1 and CDR2 sequences are MNHNS and SASEGT. The CDR3 loop spans 17 amino acids. CDR3 loop: CASSEKPGAGVTDTQYF. The DNA of the CDR3 is TGTGCCAGCAGTGAAAAGCCCGGAGCGGGGGTCACAGATACGCAGTATTTT.

This clone has a single count. The chain links TRBV2 to TRBJ2-3; TRBD1 matches 9 bases. This CDR3 comprises 15 residues. V shed 4 bases, J shed 0 bases, and the junction held 2 bases outside the gene matches. CDR1 and CDR2 (germline): SNHLY, FYNNEI. CDR3 nucleotides: TGTGCCAGCAGTGCGGACAGGGGAAGCACAGATACGCAGTATTTT. Protein sequence: CASSADRGSTDTQYF. The full variable domain, with the rest looked up from reference TRBV2 and TRBJ2-3, is EPEVTQTPSHQVTQMGQEVILRCVPISNHLYFYWYRQILGQKVEFLVSFYNNEISEKSEIFDDQFSVERPDGSNFTLKIRSTKLEDSAMYFCASSADRGSTDTQYFGPGTRLTVL.

The J gene is TRBJ2-7, the V gene TRBV28; 11 bases align to TRBD2. This CDR3 has 16 residues. V was clipped by 6 bases and J by 4 bases; unmatched bases: 11. Germline CDR1 and CDR2: MDHEN and SYDVKM. CDR3 DNA: TGTGCCAGCAGATCGCCGACGGGACTAGCGGTTTACGAGCAGTACTTC. It codes for CASRSPTGLAVYEQYF.

The chain couples TRBV15 to TRBJ1-5, with 7 positions matching TRBD1. The germline V gene encodes CDR1 LNHNV and CDR2 YYDKDF (reference sequence). The V gene end was trimmed by 6 bases and the J gene end by 3 bases; junction bases not matched to a gene: 5. This CDR3 contains 14 residues. Here the CDR3 DNA reads TGTGCCACCAGGCGTGGACAGGACAATCAGCCCCAGCATTTT. It encodes CATRRGQDNQPQHF.

Only one count was recorded for this clone. This chain links TRBV6-5 with TRBJ1-1, with a possible D match to TRBD1 (5 bases). The CDR3 is 13 residues long. The V and J ends lost 5 bases and 3 bases respectively, with 10 bases between them. CDR1 MNHEY and CDR2 SVGAGI come from the germline V gene. CDR3 DNA sequence: TGTGCCAGCAGTGGCAGGGTGGACACTGAAGCTTTCTTT. Protein product: CASSGRVDTEAFF.

The V gene is TRBV11-2, the J gene TRBJ2-7, with TRBD1 matching 7 bases. In germline, CDR1 is SGHAT, CDR2 FQNNGV. This CDR3 has 13 amino acids. The V gene end was trimmed by 4 bases and the J gene end by 6 bases; junction bases not matched to a gene: 6. The CDR3 loop reads CASSSGQLGEQYF. CDR3 coding DNA: TGTGCCAGCAGCTCGGGACAGTTAGGCGAGCAGTACTTC.

This clone was observed once. This chain uses TRBV10-3 with TRBJ1-1, with 9 bases lining up with TRBD1. J was trimmed by 2 bases and V by 6 bases; bases with no gene match: 4. In germline, CDR1 is ENHRY, CDR2 SYGVKD. The CDR3 is made up of 14 amino acids. The CDR3 DNA reads as TGTGCCATCAGCCAGACAGGGGGAAACACTGAAGCTTTCTTT. It yields the protein CAISQTGGNTEAFF.

The chain carries TRBV19 and TRBJ1-5; D possibly corresponds to TRBD1 (6 bases). Trimming left V 4 bases short and J 7 bases short, with 17 bases between. The CDR3 sequence is 15 residues long. Germline CDR1 LNHDA, CDR2 SQIVND (reference sequence). The CDR3 loop is CASSRSAGENQPQHF. The CDR3 nucleotides read TGTGCCAGTAGTAGATCGGCAGGGGAGAACCAGCCCCAGCATTTT.